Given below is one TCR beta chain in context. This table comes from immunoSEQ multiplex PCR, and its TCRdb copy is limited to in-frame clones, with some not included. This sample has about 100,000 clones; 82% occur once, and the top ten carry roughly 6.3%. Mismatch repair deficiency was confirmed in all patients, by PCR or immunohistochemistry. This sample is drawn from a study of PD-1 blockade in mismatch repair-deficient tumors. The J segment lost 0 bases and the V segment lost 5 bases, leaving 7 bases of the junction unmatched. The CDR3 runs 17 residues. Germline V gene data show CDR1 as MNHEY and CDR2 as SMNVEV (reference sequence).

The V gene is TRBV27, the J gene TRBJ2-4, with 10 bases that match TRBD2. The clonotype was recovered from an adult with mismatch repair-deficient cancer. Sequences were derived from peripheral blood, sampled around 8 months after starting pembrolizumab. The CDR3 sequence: CASSPSGLAVAKNIQYF. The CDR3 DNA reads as TGTGCCAGCAGTCCATCCGGACTAGCGGTAGCCAAAAACATTCAGTACTTC.